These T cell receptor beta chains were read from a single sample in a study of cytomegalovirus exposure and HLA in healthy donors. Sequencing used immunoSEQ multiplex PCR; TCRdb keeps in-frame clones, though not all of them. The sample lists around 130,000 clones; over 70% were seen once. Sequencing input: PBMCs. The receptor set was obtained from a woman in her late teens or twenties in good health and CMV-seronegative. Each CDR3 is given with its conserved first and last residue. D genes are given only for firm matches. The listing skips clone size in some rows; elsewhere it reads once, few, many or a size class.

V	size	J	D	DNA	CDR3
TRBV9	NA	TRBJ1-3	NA	TGTGCCAGCAGCGTAGGTAGGCCTAGTGGAAACACCATATATTTT	CASSVGRPSGNTIYF
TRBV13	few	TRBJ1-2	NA	TGTGCCAGCAGCTTAGGGGCGGACAGCTATGGCTACACCTTC	CASSLGADSYGYTF
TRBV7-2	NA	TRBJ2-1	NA	TGTGCCAGCGCGGGCCTGGTTTCCTACAATGAGCAGTTCTTC	CASAGLVSYNEQFF
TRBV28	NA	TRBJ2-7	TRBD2	TGTGCCAGCGATCTCACTAGCGGGAGGCGAGACTTC	CASDLTSGRRDF
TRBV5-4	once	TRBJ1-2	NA	TGTGCCAGCCTTGGGTACGGGGAAGCTAACTATGGCTACACCTTC	CASLGYGEANYGYTF
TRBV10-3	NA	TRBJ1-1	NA	TGTGCCATCAGATTACAGGGTGGTGACACTGAAGCTTTCTTT	CAIRLQGGDTEAFF
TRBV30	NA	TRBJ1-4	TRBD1	TGTGCCTGGAGCGCTTTTCTACAGGGGATGGCTGAAAAACTGTTTTTT	CAWSAFLQGMAEKLFF
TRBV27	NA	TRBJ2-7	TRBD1	TGTGCCAGCAGTTGGGGACAGGGACGTACCTACGAGCAGTACTTC	CASSWGQGRTYEQYF
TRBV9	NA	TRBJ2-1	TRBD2	TGTGCCAGCAGCGATGGGACTAGCAGCCACAATGAGCAGTTCTTC	CASSDGTSSHNEQFF
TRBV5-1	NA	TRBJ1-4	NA	TGCGCCAGCAGCTTGGTACTATTGGGGCCGACTAATGAAAAACTGTTTTTT	CASSLVLLGPTNEKLFF
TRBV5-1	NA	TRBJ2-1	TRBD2	TGCGCCAGCAGCTTTCCCCTAGCGGGAGCCCGTAACAATGAGCAGTTCTTC	CASSFPLAGARNNEQFF
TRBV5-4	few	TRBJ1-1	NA	TGTGCCAGCAGCCAAACAGGACTGAACACTGAAGCTTTCTTT	CASSQTGLNTEAFF
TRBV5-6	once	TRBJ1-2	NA	TGTGCCAGCAGCTTGGGAGGGCTCGGCTACACCTTC	CASSLGGLGYTF
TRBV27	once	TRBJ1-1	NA	TGTGCCAGCAGCAGGGTGGGGAACACTGAAGCTTTCTTT	CASSRVGNTEAFF
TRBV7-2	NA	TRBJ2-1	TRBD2	TGTGCCAGCAGCTCTCCGGGGGGACTAGCCGCCAATGAGCAGTTCTTC	CASSSPGGLAANEQFF
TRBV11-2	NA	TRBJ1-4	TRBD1	TGTGCCAGCAGCTTAATGGGGGGTCGGCCGGGACAGGGGTCGGAAAAACTGTTTTTT	CASSLMGGRPGQGSEKLFF
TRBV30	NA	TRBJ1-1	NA	TGTGCCTGGAGCCATCTGACAGGCTCTGAAGCTTTCTTT	CAWSHLTGSEAFF
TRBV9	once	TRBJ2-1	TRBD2	TGTGCCAGCAGCGTAGGACTAGCCTCATATTACAATGAGCAGTTCTTC	CASSVGLASYYNEQFF
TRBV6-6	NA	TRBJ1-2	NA	TGTGCCAGCAGCCGACAGACATATGGCTACACCTTC	CASSRQTYGYTF
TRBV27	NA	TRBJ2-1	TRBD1	TGTGCCAGCAGCACCGGGACAGCGGTAAGAGAGCAGTTCTTC	CASSTGTAVREQFF
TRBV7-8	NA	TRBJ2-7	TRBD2	TGTGCCAGCAGCTTAGGACGCGGGAGGGCCCAAATGAGGAACGAGCAGTACTTC	CASSLGRGRAQMRNEQYF
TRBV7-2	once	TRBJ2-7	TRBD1	TGTGCCAGCAGCTTAGGTTCGGGACAGGGGGCTGGGGAGCAGTACTTC	CASSLGSGQGAGEQYF
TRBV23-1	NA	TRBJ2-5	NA	TGCGCCAGCAGTCAACGGGGATGGAACGAGACCCAGTACTTC	CASSQRGWNETQYF
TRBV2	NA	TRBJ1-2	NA	TGTGCCAGCAGTGGGGCGACAGCTCAGAGCGGCTACACCTTC	CASSGATAQSGYTF
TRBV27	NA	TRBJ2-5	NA	TGTGCCAGCAGTTTTAACGGGGGTCAAGAGACCCAGTACTTC	CASSFNGGQETQYF
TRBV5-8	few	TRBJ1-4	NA	TGTGCCAGCAGTGTCCTGTATAGAGAAAAACTGTTTTTT	CASSVLYREKLFF
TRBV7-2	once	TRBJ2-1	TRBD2	TGTGCCAGCAGTCCTAGCGGGAGGAGGTCCTACAATGAGCAGTTCTTC	CASSPSGRRSYNEQFF
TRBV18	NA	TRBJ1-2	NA	TGTGCCAGCTCCAACACATCTGGCTATGGCTACACCTTC	CASSNTSGYGYTF
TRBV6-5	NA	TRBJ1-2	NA	TGTGCCAGCAGTTACTCGACTACCTATGGCTACACCTTC	CASSYSTTYGYTF
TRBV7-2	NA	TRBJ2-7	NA	TGTGCCAGCAGCCCCCAGAGGCGATCCCCCTCCTACGAGCAGTACTTC	CASSPQRRSPSYEQYF
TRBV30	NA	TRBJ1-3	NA	TGTGCCTTTTCCTCAGGGGCTGGAAACACCATATATTTT	CAFSSGAGNTIYF
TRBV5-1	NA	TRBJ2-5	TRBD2	TGCGCCAGCAGCGAGGGACTAGCGGGAGGGGAGACCCAGTACTTC	CASSEGLAGGETQYF